This T cell receptor (beta chain) emerged from a study of blood T cell repertoires in COVID-19. The wider study: Acute-phase and convalescent COVID-19 samples originated in the United States, Italy and Spain. PBMCs, B-cell-depleted T cells, or T cells were the source of the cDNA or gDNA that made up the material.

To note about this clone: The same CDR3 also results from other DNA sequences found in this sample.

The data were produced by immunoSEQ multiplex PCR, yet TCRdb's version contains in-frame clones alone and is incomplete. This sample has about 160,000 clones; about 92% occur once, and the top ten carry roughly 4.8%. Those enrolled in Seattle joined during active infection and were followed longitudinally afterward. The CDR3 is 13 amino acids. The germline gives CDR1 MNHEY, CDR2 SVGEGT. V was cut by 3 bases and J by 2 bases, with 7 bases left in between. The gene calls are TRBV6-2 or TRBV6-3 and TRBJ1-1; D is unresolved. Sequenced: peripheral blood. The receptor was derived from a young man with COVID-19, enrolled during active disease. The CDR3 loop reads CASSYRGNTEAFF. Written as DNA, the CDR3 is TGTGCCAGCAGTTATCGGGGAAACACTGAAGCTTTCTTT.